This passage covers 29 T cell receptor beta chains from one sample sequenced in a study of T-cell memory formation after mild COVID-19. TCRdb redid the calling of the 5' RACE reads with MiXCR, one entry per CDR3 protein. The table records around 150,000 distinct CDR3 sequences, roughly 31% of them present only once. Sequencing used PBMCs or a T cell subset sorted from them (not recorded which). The origin of the receptors is an adult woman who had mild COVID-19 (a few samples of this study predate the infection). Cell type and time point are not known.

This chain connects TRBV24-1 to TRBJ2-3; D ambiguous. V was cut by 1 base and J by 2 bases, with 3 bases left in between. CDR1 and CDR2 (germline): KGHDR, SFDVKD. The CDR3 has 13 residues. CDR3 sequence reads: CATSDLDTDTQYF. The CDR3 nucleotides are TGTGCCACCAGTGATTTAGACACAGATACGCAGTATTTT.

The chain joins TRBV4-2 to TRBJ2-7; D is undetermined. Germline assignment: CDR1 LGHNA and CDR2 YNFKEQ. The CDR3 runs to 13 residues. V lost 2 bases to trimming and J lost 1 base, with 6 bases between them. The CDR3 loop is CASSQPPSYEQYF. In nucleotides, the CDR3 is TGTGCCAGCAGCCAACCCCCATCCTACGAGCAGTACTTC.

This clonotype was counted only a few times. The chain combines TRBV29-1 with TRBJ2-1, with TRBD2 identical over 10 bases. CDR1 and CDR2 from the germline V gene are SQVTM and ANQGSEA. V shed 7 bases and J 4 bases; nucleotides not matched to a gene: 13. The CDR3 length is 16 residues. Here the CDR3 reads CSATPLAGRSYNEQFF. The CDR3 coding sequence is TGCAGCGCCACACCACTAGCGGGACGATCTTACAATGAGCAGTTCTTC.

J is TRBJ1-2 and V is TRBV4-2; TRBD1 aligns across 9 bases. Trimming at V came to 3 bases and at J to 4 bases, leaving 6 bases not matched to a gene. This CDR3 is built from 15 residues. Germline V gene lookup returns CDR1 LGHNA and CDR2 YNFKEQ. CDR3 DNA: TGTGCCAGCAGCCAGGTTCGACAGGGGGTCTATGGCTACACCTTC. Residues: CASSQVRQGVYGYTF.

V gene TRBV9 combines with J gene TRBJ2-7, with a tentative D call TRBD1 (6 bases). Trimming removed 3 bases from V and 1 base from J, with 8 bases in between. The CDR3 length is 13 residues. Germline V gene sequence: CDR1 SGDLS, CDR2 YYNGEE. The CDR3: CASSGTESYEQYF. The CDR3 nucleotides read TGTGCCAGCAGCGGGACAGAGTCCTACGAGCAGTACTTC.

This clonotype turned up a few times. The chain joins TRBV6-2 or TRBV6-3 to TRBJ2-1, with 9 bases that match TRBD1. Germline V lookup: CDR1 MNHEY, CDR2 SVGEGT. The CDR3 totals 15 residues. Trimming removed 5 bases from V and 5 bases from J; junction bases left unmatched: 7. Here the CDR3 DNA reads TGTGCCAGCAGTGCCCGGGGACAGGGAAACAATGAGCAGTTCTTC. Protein: CASSARGQGNNEQFF.

This clonotype was counted between two and nine times. The CDR3 DNA reads TGCGCCAGCAGCTCTCGGACTAGCGGGGAAACCAATGAGCAGTTCTTC. Translating gives CASSSRTSGETNEQFF. The chain carries TRBV4-3 and TRBJ2-1, with TRBD2 matching over 12 bases. This CDR3 has 16 amino acids. Looked up from germline, CDR1 is LGHNA and CDR2 is YSLEER. V lost 5 bases and J lost 6; bases outside the gene matches: 8.

This clonotype was detected only once. V usage is TRBV20-1 and J usage is TRBJ2-3; 11 bases are shared with TRBD2. Germline V gives CDR1 DFQATT, CDR2 SNEGSKA (reference sequence). This CDR3 is built from 14 residues. Germline trimming cut 3 bases from V and 5 bases from J; bases unmatched to any gene: 4. The CDR3 DNA follows: TGCAGTGCTAGGGGGACTAGCGGAAAAGATACGCAGTATTTT. This translates into CSARGTSGKDTQYF.

This clonotype was found a few times. CDR3 nucleotides: TGCGCCAGCAACTTTGGGGCTCATTCCTACAATGAGCAGTTCTTC. Protein product: CASNFGAHSYNEQFF. The V gene is TRBV5-1, the J gene TRBJ2-1; weak D call: TRBD1 (5 bases). In germline, CDR1 is SGHRS, CDR2 YFSETQ. This CDR3 region has 15 residues. The V and J ends lost 6 bases and 1 base respectively, with 14 bases between them. The full variable domain, in which reference TRBV5-1 and TRBJ2-1 provide the parts outside the CDR3, is KAGVTQTPRYLIKTRGQQVTLSCSPISGHRSVSWYQQTPGQGLQFLFEYFSETQRNKGNFPGRFSGRQFSNSRSEMNVSTLELGDSALYLCASNFGAHSYNEQFFGPGTRLTVL.

This chain connects TRBV6-5 to TRBJ2-1, with a tentative D call TRBD2 (7 bases). The CDR3 covers 16 residues. Germline V CDR1 and CDR2: MNHEY, SVGAGI. The V end lost 8 bases, the J end lost 6 bases, and 23 bases lay between the germline ends. The CDR3 DNA sequence: TGTGCCAGCGCGATCGAGGGGGGGAATTTACTCAATGAGCAGTTCTTC. Residues: CASAIEGGNLLNEQFF.

The genes are TRBV7-9 and TRBJ1-3; D possibly corresponds to TRBD1 (6 bases). CDR3 length: 16 amino acids. V gave up 6 bases and J gave up 0 bases, with 15 bases separating them. CDR1 and CDR2 (germline): SEHNR, FQNEAQ (reference sequence). The CDR3 region is CASRHDRLSSGNTIYF. The CDR3 bases are TGTGCCAGCAGACATGACAGGCTGAGCTCTGGAAACACCATATATTTT.

The sample holds a few counts of this clonotype. V and J are TRBV2 and TRBJ2-7, with D possibly matching TRBD2 (6 bases). V was cut by 7 bases and J by 0 bases, with 22 bases left in between. Germline CDR1 and CDR2: SNHLY and FYNNEI. This CDR3 comprises 17 residues. The CDR3 sequence is CASKGLPQGRSSYEQYF. The CDR3 bases are TGTGCCAGCAAAGGACTACCCCAAGGCAGGAGCTCCTACGAGCAGTACTTC.

This clonotype was recorded only once. The genes are TRBV20-1 and TRBJ2-5, with D perhaps given as TRBD1 or TRBD2 (6 bases each). V was trimmed by 0 bases and J by 1 base, leaving 15 bases between them. The CDR3 has 16 amino acids. Germline CDR1 is DFQATT and CDR2 is SNEGSKA (reference sequence). CDR3 protein: CSARDLGAGPQETQYF. The CDR3 bases are TGCAGTGCTAGAGATTTGGGGGCGGGGCCCCAAGAGACCCAGTACTTC.

This chain links TRBV4-3 with TRBJ1-1, with 9 bases lining up with TRBD1. CDR3 length: 15 residues. The germline CDR1 and CDR2 sequences are LGHNA and YSLEER. The junction had 4 bases not matched to a gene; V was cut back by 0 bases and J by 5 bases. This CDR3 is CASSQEYRGLTEAFF. The DNA of the CDR3 is TGCGCCAGCAGCCAAGAATACAGGGGGCTGACTGAAGCTTTCTTT.

Notes on this clonotype: One end of the junction is discordant with germline, which a read error may explain. The rearrangement uses TRBV7-7 and TRBJ2-7; D not certain. This CDR3 region has 15 residues. Germline CDR1 reads SSHAT; CDR2 reads FNYEAQ (reference sequence). This CDR3 reads CASSLAPDGSYEQYF. DNA of the CDR3: TGTGCTAGCAGCTTAGCCCCGGACGGATCCTACGAGCAGTACTTC. The full variable domain, with the rest looked up from reference TRBV7-7 and TRBJ2-7, is GAGVSQSPRYKVTKRGQDVTLRCDPISSHATLYWYQQALGQGPEFLTYFNYEAQPDKSGLPSDRFSAERPEGSISTLTIQRTEQRDSAMYRCASSLAPDGSYEQYFGPGTRLTVT.

This clonotype has a handful of counts. The V and J genes are TRBV6-5 and TRBJ2-1; D is undetermined. V lost 5 bases and J lost 5, with 10 bases in between. The CDR3 is 13 residues long. CDR1 is MNHEY and CDR2 is SVGAGI in the germline V gene. CDR3 residues: CASSVLSDNEQFF. The DNA for the CDR3 is TGTGCCAGCAGTGTACTCTCGGACAATGAGCAGTTCTTC.

V usage is TRBV5-5 and J usage is TRBJ2-1; unclear D gene. Trimming cost V 2 bases and J 4 bases, with 16 bases left between them. Germline values: CDR1 SGHKS, CDR2 YYEKEE (reference sequence). There are 16 residues in the CDR3. CDR3: CASSLYWQINYNEQFF. For the CDR3, the DNA is TGTGCCAGCAGCTTATATTGGCAGATCAATTACAATGAGCAGTTCTTC. The variable domain in full, with the rest retrieved from reference TRBV5-5 and TRBJ2-1, is DAGVTQSPTHLIKTRGQQVTLRCSPISGHKSVSWYQQVLGQGPQFIFQYYEKEERGRGNFPDRFSARQFPNYSSELNVNALLLGDSALYLCASSLYWQINYNEQFFGPGTRLTVL.

This rearrangement joins TRBV15 to TRBJ2-5; no firm D call. Germline V lookup: CDR1 LNHNV, CDR2 YYDKDF (reference sequence). V gave up 0 bases and J gave up 5 bases, with 10 bases separating them. The CDR3 is 14 amino acids. This chain's CDR3 is CATSRDQSRETQYF. DNA of the CDR3: TGTGCCACCAGCAGAGACCAATCTAGGGAGACCCAGTACTTC. The whole variable domain, remainder taken from reference TRBV15 and TRBJ2-5, is DAMVIQNPRYQVTQFGKPVTLSCSQTLNHNVMYWYQQKSSQAPKLLFHYYDKDFNNEADTPDNFQSRRPNTSFCFLDIRSPGLGDTAMYLCATSRDQSRETQYFGPGTRLLVL.

This chain uses TRBV7-3 with TRBJ1-2; D is unclear. Trimming left V 2 bases short and J 4 bases short, with 8 bases between. The V gene's germline CDR1 is SGHTA and CDR2 FQGTGA. The CDR3 has 13 amino acids. Here the CDR3 reads CASSLEASYGYTF. CDR3 DNA sequence: TGTGCCAGCAGCTTAGAGGCAAGCTATGGCTACACCTTC.

This clonotype showed up just a few times. This chain joins TRBV5-1 and TRBJ2-1, with 8 nucleotides matching TRBD1. Germline-derived CDR1 and CDR2 are SGHRS and YFSETQ. CDR3 length equals 14 residues. Trimming took 5 bases from V and 6 from J; bases not matched to a gene: 7. CDR3 sequence reads: CASRVGQGINEQFF. For the CDR3, the DNA is TGCGCCAGCAGAGTAGGACAGGGAATCAATGAGCAGTTCTTC.

This clonotype has more than one count but fewer than ten. The chain is built from TRBV24-1 and TRBJ2-3, with 8 bases matching TRBD2. There are 16 residues in the CDR3. Looked up from germline, CDR1 is KGHDR and CDR2 is SFDVKD. V shed 4 bases and J 1 base; nucleotides not matched to a gene: 6. Here the CDR3 DNA reads TGTGCCACCAGTGAGCGGACTAGCTCTCGCACAGATACGCAGTATTTT. This encodes CATSERTSSRTDTQYF.

This rearrangement joins TRBV6-2 or TRBV6-3 to TRBJ2-1; D ambiguous. This CDR3 region has 13 residues. The germline V gene encodes CDR1 MNHEY and CDR2 SVGEGT. Trimming cost V 7 bases and J 8 bases, with 15 bases left between them. The CDR3 loop reads CASIAEGPYEQFF. The CDR3 DNA sequence: TGTGCCAGCATAGCTGAAGGGCCCTATGAGCAGTTCTTC.

The chain uses TRBV5-1 and TRBJ1-1, with D possibly being TRBD1 (5 bases). CDR1 and CDR2 from the germline V gene are SGHRS and YFSETQ. The length of the CDR3 is 13 residues. The V end lost 8 bases, the J end lost 2 bases, and 13 bases lay between the germline ends. CDR3 residues: CASTGLINTEAFF. The CDR3, as DNA: TGCGCCAGTACGGGGCTCATTAACACTGAAGCTTTCTTT. Variable domain in full (rest from reference TRBV5-1 and TRBJ1-1): KAGVTQTPRYLIKTRGQQVTLSCSPISGHRSVSWYQQTPGQGLQFLFEYFSETQRNKGNFPGRFSGRQFSNSRSEMNVSTLELGDSALYLCASTGLINTEAFFGQGTRLTVV.

This chain connects TRBV7-2 to TRBJ1-2; TRBD1 might be the D (5 bases). This CDR3 region has 15 residues. The V gene's germline CDR1 is SGHTA and CDR2 FQGNSA. V was trimmed by 5 bases and J by 8 bases, leaving 21 bases between them. In DNA, the CDR3 is TGTGCCAGCAGCGCGCGAATCCCCCCGGGACCAGGCTACACCTTC. As protein: CASSARIPPGPGYTF.

This chain connects TRBV5-6 to TRBJ2-7, with TRBD1 matching 11 bases. CDR3 size: 18 residues. Per the germline V gene, CDR1 is SGHDT and CDR2 is YYEEEE. V lost 1 base, J lost 0 bases, and 9 bases stayed unmatched. Here the CDR3 reads CASSLWGQGVPSSYEQYF. CDR3 nucleotides: TGTGCCAGCAGCTTGTGGGGACAGGGGGTCCCAAGCTCCTACGAGCAGTACTTC.

This sequence joins TRBV29-1 and TRBJ2-1; D may be TRBD2 (6 bases). The V gene's germline CDR1 is SQVTM and CDR2 ANQGSEA. Trimming left V 3 bases short and J 6 bases short, with 9 bases between. This CDR3 is built from 12 residues. CDR3: CSVEEGRNEQFF. The CDR3 bases are TGCAGCGTTGAGGAGGGCCGCAATGAGCAGTTCTTC.

The gene calls are TRBV3-1 and TRBJ1-2; 7 positions agree with TRBD1. The V segment lost 0 bases and the J segment 8 bases; nucleotides outside the gene matches: 9. CDR1 is LGHDT and CDR2 is YNNKEL in the germline V gene (reference sequence). This CDR3 is built from 15 residues. CDR3 loop: CASSQETGPMAGYTF. For the CDR3, the DNA is TGTGCCAGCAGCCAAGAGACAGGGCCCATGGCGGGCTACACCTTC. The variable domain in full, completed from reference TRBV3-1 and TRBJ1-2, reads DTAVSQTPKYLVTQMGNDKSIKCEQNLGHDTMYWYKQDSKKFLKIMFSYNNKELIINETVPNRFSPKSPDKAHLNLHINSLELGDSAVYFCASSQETGPMAGYTFGSGTRLTVV.

A few counts support this clonotype. The V gene is TRBV11-2, the J gene TRBJ2-7; D remains ambiguous. This CDR3 is 14 amino acids long. Germline CDR1 and CDR2: SGHAT and FQNNGV. Trimming removed 1 base from V and 4 bases from J, with 11 bases in between. CDR3 sequence: CASSLGVNLYEQYF. The CDR3 DNA follows: TGTGCCAGCAGCTTAGGAGTGAATTTATACGAGCAGTACTTC.

The genes are TRBV25-1 and TRBJ1-1; D is perhaps TRBD1 (5 bases). This CDR3 comprises 14 residues. Germline CDR1 MGHDK, CDR2 SYGVNS. V gave up 3 bases and J gave up 7 bases, with 15 bases separating them. The CDR3 DNA follows: TGTGCCAGCAGTGAGTTCGACAGTAAGCTTGAAGCTTTCTTT. Protein: CASSEFDSKLEAFF.